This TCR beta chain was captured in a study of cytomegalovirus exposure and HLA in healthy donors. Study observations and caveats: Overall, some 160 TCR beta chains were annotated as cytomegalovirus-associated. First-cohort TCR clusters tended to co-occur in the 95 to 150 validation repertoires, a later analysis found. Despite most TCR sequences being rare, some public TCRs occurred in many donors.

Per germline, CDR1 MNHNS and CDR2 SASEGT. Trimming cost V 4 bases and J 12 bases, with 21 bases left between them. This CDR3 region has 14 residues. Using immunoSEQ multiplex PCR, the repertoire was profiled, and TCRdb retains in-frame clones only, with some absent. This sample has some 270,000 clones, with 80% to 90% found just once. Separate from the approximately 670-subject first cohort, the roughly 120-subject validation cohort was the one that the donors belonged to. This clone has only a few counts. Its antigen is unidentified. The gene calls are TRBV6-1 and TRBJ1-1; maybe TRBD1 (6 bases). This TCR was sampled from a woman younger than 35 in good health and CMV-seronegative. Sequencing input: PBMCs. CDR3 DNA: TGTGCCAGCAGTGTCCGGGGGGCGGACGGCGCGTCTTTCTTT. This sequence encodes CASSVRGADGASFF.